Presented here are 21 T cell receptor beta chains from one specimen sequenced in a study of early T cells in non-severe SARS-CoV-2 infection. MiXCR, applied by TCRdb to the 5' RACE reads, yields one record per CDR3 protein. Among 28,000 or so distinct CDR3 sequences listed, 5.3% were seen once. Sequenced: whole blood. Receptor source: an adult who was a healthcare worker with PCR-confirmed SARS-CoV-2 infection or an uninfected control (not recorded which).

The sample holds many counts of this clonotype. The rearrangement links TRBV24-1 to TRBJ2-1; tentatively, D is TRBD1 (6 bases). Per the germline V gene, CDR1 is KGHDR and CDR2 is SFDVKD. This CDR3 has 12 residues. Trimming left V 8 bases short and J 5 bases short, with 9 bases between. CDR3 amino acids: CATIGQHNEQFF. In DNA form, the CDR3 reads TGTGCCACCATCGGACAGCACAATGAGCAGTTCTTC.

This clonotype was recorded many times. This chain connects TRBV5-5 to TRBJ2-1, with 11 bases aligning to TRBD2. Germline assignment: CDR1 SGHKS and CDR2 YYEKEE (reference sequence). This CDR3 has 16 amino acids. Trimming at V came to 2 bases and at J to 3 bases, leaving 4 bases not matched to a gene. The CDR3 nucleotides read TGTGCCAGCAGCTTCGTAGCGGGAGGGGACTACAATGAGCAGTTCTTC. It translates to CASSFVAGGDYNEQFF. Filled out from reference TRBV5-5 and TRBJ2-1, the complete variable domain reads DAGVTQSPTHLIKTRGQQVTLRCSPISGHKSVSWYQQVLGQGPQFIFQYYEKEERGRGNFPDRFSARQFPNYSSELNVNALLLGDSALYLCASSFVAGGDYNEQFFGPGTRLTVL.

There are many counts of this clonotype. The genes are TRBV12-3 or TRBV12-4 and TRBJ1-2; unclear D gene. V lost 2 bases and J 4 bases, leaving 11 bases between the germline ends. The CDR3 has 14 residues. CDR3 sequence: CASSLRPEAYGYTF. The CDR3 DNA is TGTGCCAGCAGTTTAAGGCCAGAAGCCTATGGCTACACCTTC.

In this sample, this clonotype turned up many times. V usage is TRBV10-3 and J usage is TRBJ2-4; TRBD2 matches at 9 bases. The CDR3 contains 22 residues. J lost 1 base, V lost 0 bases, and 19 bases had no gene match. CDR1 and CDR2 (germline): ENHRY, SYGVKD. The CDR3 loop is CAISESIVLAGVYPLAKNIQYF. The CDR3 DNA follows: TGTGCCATCAGTGAGTCGATAGTTTTAGCGGGAGTGTATCCCCTCGCCAAAAACATTCAGTACTTC.

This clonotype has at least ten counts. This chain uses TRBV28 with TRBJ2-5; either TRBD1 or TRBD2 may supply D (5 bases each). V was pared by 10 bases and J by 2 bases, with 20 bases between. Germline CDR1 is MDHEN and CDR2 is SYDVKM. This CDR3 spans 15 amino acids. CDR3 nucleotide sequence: TGTGCCATCGCGCCGGTGGTGGGGGAACAAGAGACCCAGTACTTC. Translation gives CAIAPVVGEQETQYF.

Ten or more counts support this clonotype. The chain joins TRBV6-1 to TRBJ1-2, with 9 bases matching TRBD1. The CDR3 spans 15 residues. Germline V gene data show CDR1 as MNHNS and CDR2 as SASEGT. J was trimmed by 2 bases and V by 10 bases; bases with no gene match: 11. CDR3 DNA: TGTGCCACTATACCGGGACAGGGTTCGAACTATGGCTACACCTTC. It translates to CATIPGQGSNYGYTF.

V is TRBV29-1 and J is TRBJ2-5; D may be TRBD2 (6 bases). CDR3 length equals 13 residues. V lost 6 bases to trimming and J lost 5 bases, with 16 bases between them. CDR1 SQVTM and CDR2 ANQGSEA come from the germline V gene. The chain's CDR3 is CSVPGGGLETQYF. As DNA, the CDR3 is TGCAGCGTCCCTGGAGGAGGGTTGGAGACCCAGTACTTC. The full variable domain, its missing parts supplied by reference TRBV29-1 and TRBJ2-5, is SAVISQKPSRDICQRGTSLTIQCQVDSQVTMMFWYRQQPGQSLTLIATANQGSEATYESGFVIDKFPISRPNLTFSTLTVSNMSPEDSSIYLCSVPGGGLETQYFGPGTRLLVL.

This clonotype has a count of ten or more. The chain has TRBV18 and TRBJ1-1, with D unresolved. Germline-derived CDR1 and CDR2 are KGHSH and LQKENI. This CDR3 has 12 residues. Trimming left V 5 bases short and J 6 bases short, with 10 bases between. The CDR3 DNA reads TGTGCCAGCTCAGTTGTGGGAGCTGAAGCTTTCTTT. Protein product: CASSVVGAEAFF.

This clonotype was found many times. The CDR3 loop is CSVVPRDKPPNEQFF. For the CDR3, the DNA is TGCAGCGTTGTCCCCCGGGACAAACCGCCCAATGAGCAGTTCTTC. V and J are TRBV29-1 and TRBJ2-1, with D possibly TRBD1 on 6 matching bases. The CDR3 is 15 residues long. The germline V and J ends were trimmed by 4 bases and 6 bases, with 19 bases remaining between them. Germline assignment: CDR1 SQVTM and CDR2 ANQGSEA.

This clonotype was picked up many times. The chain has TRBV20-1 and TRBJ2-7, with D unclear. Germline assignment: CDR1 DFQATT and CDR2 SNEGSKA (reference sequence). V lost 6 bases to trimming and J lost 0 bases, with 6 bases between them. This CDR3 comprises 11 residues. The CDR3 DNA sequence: TGCAGTGCGTCAGACTCCTACGAGCAGTACTTC. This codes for CSASDSYEQYF.

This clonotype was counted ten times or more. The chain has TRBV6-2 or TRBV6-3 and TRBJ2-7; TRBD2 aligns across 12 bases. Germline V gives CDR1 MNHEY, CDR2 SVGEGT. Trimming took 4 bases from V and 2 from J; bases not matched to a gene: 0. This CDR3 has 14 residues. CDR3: CASSWTSGAYEQYF. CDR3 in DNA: TGTGCCAGCAGTTGGACTAGCGGGGCCTACGAGCAGTACTTC.

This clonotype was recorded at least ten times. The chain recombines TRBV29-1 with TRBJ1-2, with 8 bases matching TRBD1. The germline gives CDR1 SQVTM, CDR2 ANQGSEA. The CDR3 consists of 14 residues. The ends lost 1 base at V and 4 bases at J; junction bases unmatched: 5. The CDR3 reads CSVEADRDGYGYTF. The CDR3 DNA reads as TGCAGCGTTGAAGCGGACAGGGACGGCTATGGCTACACCTTC.

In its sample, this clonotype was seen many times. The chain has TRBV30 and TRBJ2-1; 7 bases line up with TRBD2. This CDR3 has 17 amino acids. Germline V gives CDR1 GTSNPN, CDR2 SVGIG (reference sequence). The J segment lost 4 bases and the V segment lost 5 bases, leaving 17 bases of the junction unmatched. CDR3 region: CAWFKREGARGYNEQFF. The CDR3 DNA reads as TGTGCCTGGTTTAAGAGGGAGGGTGCTCGAGGGTACAATGAGCAGTTCTTC.

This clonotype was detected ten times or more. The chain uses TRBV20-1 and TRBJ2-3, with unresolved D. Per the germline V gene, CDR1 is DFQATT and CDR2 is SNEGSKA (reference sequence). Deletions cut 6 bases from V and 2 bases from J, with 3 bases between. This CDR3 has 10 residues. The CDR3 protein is CSANTDTQYF. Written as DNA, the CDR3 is TGCAGTGCCAACACAGATACGCAGTATTTT.

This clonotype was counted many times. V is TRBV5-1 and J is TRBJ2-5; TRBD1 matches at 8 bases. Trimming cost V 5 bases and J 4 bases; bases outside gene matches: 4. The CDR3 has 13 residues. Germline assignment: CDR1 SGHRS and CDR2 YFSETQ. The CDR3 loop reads CASSSGTGETQYF. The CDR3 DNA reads TGCGCCAGCAGTTCCGGGACAGGAGAGACCCAGTACTTC.

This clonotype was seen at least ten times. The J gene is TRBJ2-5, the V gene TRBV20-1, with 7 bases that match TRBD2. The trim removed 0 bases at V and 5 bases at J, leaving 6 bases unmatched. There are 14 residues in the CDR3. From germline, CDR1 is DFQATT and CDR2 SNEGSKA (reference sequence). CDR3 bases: TGCAGTGCTAGAGATAGGGCGGGAGTGGAGACCCAGTACTTC. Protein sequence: CSARDRAGVETQYF.

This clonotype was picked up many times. CDR3 protein: CASSRGTMSYEQYF. The CDR3 coding sequence is TGTGCCAGCAGCCGAGGGACAATGTCCTACGAGCAGTACTTC. This chain connects TRBV11-2 to TRBJ2-7, with TRBD1 as a possible D gene (6 bases). Germline V gene data show CDR1 as SGHAT and CDR2 as FQNNGV. The length of the CDR3 is 14 residues. V shed 5 bases and J shed 1 base, with 12 bases lying between them.

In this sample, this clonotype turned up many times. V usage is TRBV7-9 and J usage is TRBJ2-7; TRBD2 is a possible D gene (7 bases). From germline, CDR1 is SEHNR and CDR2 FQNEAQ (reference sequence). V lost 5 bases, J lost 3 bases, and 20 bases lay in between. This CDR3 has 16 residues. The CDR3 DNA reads TGTGCCAGCAGCCCTGGGGGGGCAGGGAGGAACTACGAGCAGTACTTC. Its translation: CASSPGGAGRNYEQYF. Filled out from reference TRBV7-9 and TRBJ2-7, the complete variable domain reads DTGVSQNPRHKITKRGQNVTFRCDPISEHNRLYWYRQTLGQGPEFLTYFQNEAQLEKSRLLSDRFSAERPKGSFSTLEIQRTEQGDSAMYLCASSPGGAGRNYEQYFGPGTRLTVT.

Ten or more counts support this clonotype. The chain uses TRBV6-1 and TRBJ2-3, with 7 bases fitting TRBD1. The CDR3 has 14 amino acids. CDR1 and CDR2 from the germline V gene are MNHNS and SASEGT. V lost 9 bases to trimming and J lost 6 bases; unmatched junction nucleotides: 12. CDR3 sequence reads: CASTRDSEYDTQYF. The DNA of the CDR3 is TGTGCCAGTACCCGGGACAGTGAGTACGATACGCAGTATTTT.

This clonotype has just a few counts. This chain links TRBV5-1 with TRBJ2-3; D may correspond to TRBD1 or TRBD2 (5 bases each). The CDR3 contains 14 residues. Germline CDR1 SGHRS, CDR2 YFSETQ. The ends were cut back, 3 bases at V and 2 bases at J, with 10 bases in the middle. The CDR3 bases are TGCGCCAGCAGCTGGGACGGAGACACAGATACGCAGTATTTT. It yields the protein CASSWDGDTDTQYF.

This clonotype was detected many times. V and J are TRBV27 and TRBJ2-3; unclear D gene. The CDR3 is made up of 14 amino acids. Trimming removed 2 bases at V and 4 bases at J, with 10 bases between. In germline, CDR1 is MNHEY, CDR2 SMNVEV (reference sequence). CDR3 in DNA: TGTGCCAGCAGTTTAGATCCAGGTGCAGATACGCAGTATTTT. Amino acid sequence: CASSLDPGADTQYF.